The present T cell receptor beta chain was sequenced within a study of T cells in women clearing cervical HPV infection (dated by TCRdb to 2016 to 2019). A note on the overall study: Cases were approximately 25 women with histologically confirmed HPV16-related CIN3 or worse, including a couple of invasive cancers. The parent cohort enrolled around 10,000 women aged 18 or older in Guanacaste, Costa Rica, during about 1993 to 1994 and followed them for about 7 years. Controls were 25 or so women whose single incident HPV16 infection cleared within 12 months without precancer or cancer developing. Cases were matched to controls by age within five years and by the year the sample was collected. For cases, a median interval of 149 days, with an interquartile range of 90 to 200 days, was observed between lesion detection and blood sampling. Because only a few women had HLA typing data, the possibility that HLA type acted as a confounder could not be ruled out. Five blinded duplicates per group were added as quality controls, so that approximately 60 samples were obtained: around 50 participants and 10 replicates. Cases had a median age of about 34 years and controls had a median age of 38, with no significant differences in baseline characteristics. Nested within Costa Rica's Guanacaste HPV Natural History Study, an exploratory proof-of-principle case-control study compared TCR repertoires across cervical HPV16 outcomes. Blood from cases was drawn at the visit where the lesion was first identified, while blood from controls was drawn once the infection was no longer detected. Summary of the overall study and its limitations: Across sequencing depths, CIN3+ cases showed significantly higher TCR repertoire richness than controls, but evenness did not differ between the groups. The cross-sectional design could not show whether associations preceded infection or resulted from it; effector/memory subsets and HPV-specific T cells were not isolated. Lower TRBV6-7 relative abundance was observed in cases than in controls (approximately 0.1% versus 0.17%; Bonferroni P = 0.0008). By combining richness with V gene abundances, random forest classifiers separated cases from controls with an estimated AUC of around 0.8. T-cell numbers per sample were unknown, so richness differences could reflect varying T-cell content rather than repertoire biology.

Note on this clone: What antigen it recognizes has not been identified. The DNA ends 3 residues before the CDR3 does, and the rest of the CDR3 is filled in from the germline J gene.

TCR beta CDR3 regions were amplified by multiplex PCR using the immunoSEQ assay from an average of about 1,200 ng genomic DNA per sample. The assay corrected primer bias using a complete synthetic TCR repertoire to establish an amplification baseline. The amplicons were sequenced on the Illumina platform. Per the source publication's procedure: Sequences were error-corrected by clustering with frequency ratios and a modified nearest-neighbor algorithm and were then analyzed in the immunoSEQ Analyzer with IMGT gene definitions. At each rarefaction depth, TCR richness and evenness were averaged across 20 rarefaction repeats, and samples with fewer sequences than that depth were excluded. Wilcoxon rank sum tests with FDR correction were used to compare relative abundances of V, D and J genes between the groups. Blinded duplicates gave an intraclass correlation of around 96% for TCR richness and an average of 76.4% across over 55 gene segments. Imported from immuneACCESS, the table was reduced by TCRdb to in-frame sequences with V and J called. These copies leave out some clones; in studies compared against another copy, an unresolved V gene accounts for under half, and the cause of the remainder is not known. Clone size and the V and J calls come from that table; the DNA yielded D and trimming. This sample's listing comprises about 18,000 clones. The biggest ten clones account for about an eighth of the sample.

Every participant had a single incident cervical HPV16 infection, and prevalent HPV16 infections were excluded. Cervical HPV DNA was detected with MY09/MY11 PCR, and genotyping was done by dot-blot hybridization. Fifteen mL of heparinized blood was centrifuged, after which the buffy coat was aliquoted, frozen at -30 degrees C, and then stored at -80 degrees C. QIAGEN kits were used to extract genomic DNA from the buffy coat specimens. The CDR3 holds 14 amino acids from the cysteine to the phenylalanine. Part of the CDR3 DNA is given, 33 bases translated from base 1. The germline V gene (reference sequence) supplies CDR1 SEHNR and CDR2 FQNEAQ. V is pruned by 5 bases and J by 4 bases, leaving 7 bases of the junction without a gene match.

Source material: blood buffy coat. The chain couples TRBV7-9 to TRBJ1-1, and 7 bases in between align with TRBD1. The sequence was collected from a woman between 18 and 75 years old with a cervical HPV16 infection that either progressed to CIN3+ or cleared (not recorded which). The CDR3 here reads CASSPGTATTEAFF. The sequenced part of the CDR3 DNA is TGTGCCAGCAGCCCAGGGACAGCTACCACTGAA.